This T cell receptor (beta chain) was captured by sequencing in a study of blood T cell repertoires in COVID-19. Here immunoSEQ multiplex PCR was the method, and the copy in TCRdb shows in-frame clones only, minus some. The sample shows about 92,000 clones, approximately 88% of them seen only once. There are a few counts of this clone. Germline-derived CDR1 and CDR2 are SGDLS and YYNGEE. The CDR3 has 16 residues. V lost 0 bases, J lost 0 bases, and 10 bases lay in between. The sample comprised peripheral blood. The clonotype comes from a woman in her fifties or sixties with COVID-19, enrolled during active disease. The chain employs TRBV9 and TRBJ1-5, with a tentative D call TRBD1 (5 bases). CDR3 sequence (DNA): TGTGCCAGCAGCGTAGGTTCGGGGGATAGCAATCAGCCCCAGCATTTT. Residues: CASSVGSGDSNQPQHF.